These 4 T cell receptor beta chains were all obtained from the same sample, sequenced in a study of T cells in Graves' hyperthyroidism and ophthalmopathy (dated by TCRdb to about 2019). Library preparation used multiplex PCR. These reads were obtained on an Illumina HiSeq 2000. TCR beta CDR3 regions were amplified from RNA transcripts. The TCR CDR3 was subjected to a first round of RT-PCR using the HTBI primer set and the Qiagen OneStep RT-PCR kit. TCRdb handled the public reads itself, with Q25 trimming in fastp and clone calling in MiXCR, and kept productive beta chains. CDR3 protein duplicates are merged, each entry listing the most common genes and DNA. This sample lists more than 500,000 distinct CDR3 sequences; about 15% were detected once. The ten largest make up about 4% of the sample. Sequences were obtained from blood. The receptors here all came from a middle-aged woman with Graves' ophthalmopathy.

The table lists this clonotype with a few counts. This chain joins TRBV3-1 and TRBJ2-7; 7 nucleotides align to TRBD2. V gave up 8 bases and J gave up 6 bases; unmatched junction bases: 7. This CDR3 is built from 12 residues. Germline V gene sequence: CDR1 LGHDT, CDR2 YNNKEL (reference sequence). The CDR3 loop reads CASGGGSREQYF. Written as DNA, the CDR3 is TGTGCCAGCGGGGGGGGGTCTCGCGAGCAGTACTTC.

The table lists this clonotype with many counts. V gene TRBV20-1 combines with J gene TRBJ1-1, with D unresolved. The CDR3 has 12 residues. V dropped 2 bases and J dropped 8 bases, with 12 bases sitting between them. The germline CDR1 and CDR2 sequences are DFQATT and SNEGSKA (reference sequence). CDR3 DNA: TGCAGTGCTAGATCGGTGAACGGGGAAGCTTTCTTT. Its protein is CSARSVNGEAFF.

This clonotype was counted many times. The gene calls are TRBV7-3 and TRBJ2-3, with 7 nucleotides matching TRBD1. The V gene end was trimmed by 4 bases and the J gene end by 8 bases; junction bases not matched to a gene: 15. This CDR3 comprises 16 residues. Germline V gene sequence: CDR1 SGHTA, CDR2 FQGTGA. The CDR3 DNA reads TGTGCCAGCAGCTCAACCCTGACAGGGAAGACGGGTACGCAGTATTTT. Protein product: CASSSTLTGKTGTQYF.

Comment on this clonotype: Germline is not matched at one junction end, which may reflect a read error. The chain couples TRBV19 to TRBJ2-2; D gene ambiguous. The CDR3 consists of 18 residues. In germline, CDR1 is LNHDA, CDR2 SQIVND (reference sequence). The CDR3, as DNA: TGTGCCGGTAGTACGAGAATTCCAGGACCCGTAAACACCGGGGAGCTGTTTTTT. Translation: CAGSTRIPGPVNTGELFF.